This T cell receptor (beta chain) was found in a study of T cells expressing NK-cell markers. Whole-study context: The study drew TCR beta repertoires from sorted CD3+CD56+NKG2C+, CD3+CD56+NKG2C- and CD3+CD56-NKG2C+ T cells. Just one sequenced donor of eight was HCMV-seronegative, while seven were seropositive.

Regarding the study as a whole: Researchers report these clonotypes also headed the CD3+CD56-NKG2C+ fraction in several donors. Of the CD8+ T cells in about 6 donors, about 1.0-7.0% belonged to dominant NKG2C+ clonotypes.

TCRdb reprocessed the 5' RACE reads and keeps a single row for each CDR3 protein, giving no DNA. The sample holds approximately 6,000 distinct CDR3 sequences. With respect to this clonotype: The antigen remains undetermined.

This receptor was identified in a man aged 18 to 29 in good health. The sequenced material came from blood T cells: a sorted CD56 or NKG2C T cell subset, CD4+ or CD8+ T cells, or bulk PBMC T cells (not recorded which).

Here the CDR3 reads CASRGRGRSGNTIYF. This chain links TRBV19 with TRBJ1-3; TCRdb reports TRBD1, a call that lacks DNA to check it against. The CDR3 covers 15 residues. Germline CDR1 reads LNHDA; CDR2 reads SQIVND (reference sequence).